These 15 T cell receptor beta chains originate from one sample sequenced in a study of blood T cell repertoires in COVID-19. Here immunoSEQ multiplex PCR was the method, and the copy in TCRdb shows in-frame clones only, minus some. The data show 150,000 to 200,000 clones, roughly four fifths seen once. The sequencing sample was made of peripheral blood. These TCRs come from a woman in her 70s with COVID-19, enrolled during active disease.

The chain has TRBV7-2 and TRBJ2-1; the match to TRBD2 covers 7 bases. The trim removed 4 bases at V and 7 bases at J, leaving 4 bases unmatched. Germline CDR1 SGHTA, CDR2 FQGNSA. This CDR3 is 13 amino acids long. The CDR3 reads CASSSRTSNEQFF. In nucleotides, the CDR3 is TGTGCCAGCAGCTCAAGGACTAGTAATGAGCAGTTCTTC. The complete variable domain, with remaining parts taken from reference TRBV7-2 and TRBJ2-1, reads GAGVSQSPSNKVTEKGKDVELRCDPISGHTALYWYRQSLGQGLEFLIYFQGNSAPDKSGLPSDRFSAERTGGSVSTLTIQRTQQEDSAVYLCASSSRTSNEQFFGPGTRLTVL.

This chain joins TRBV7-2 and TRBJ2-1, with D maybe TRBD2 (5 bases). Looked up from germline, CDR1 is SGHTA and CDR2 is FQGNSA. Trimming took off 3 bases at V and 8 bases at J, with 17 bases between the two ends. The CDR3 is 15 residues long. CDR3 DNA: TGTGCCAGCAGCTTCTCCGGACTGGGGAGCGATGAGCAGTTCTTC. Residues: CASSFSGLGSDEQFF.

This rearrangement joins TRBV5-1 to TRBJ1-2; perhaps TRBD1 as D (5 bases). CDR3 length: 14 amino acids. Germline V gene data show CDR1 as SGHRS and CDR2 as YFSETQ. Deletions cut 2 bases from V and 2 bases from J, with 10 bases between. CDR3 sequence: CASSFRGTNYGYTF. The CDR3 bases are TGCGCCAGCAGCTTTCGGGGGACGAACTATGGCTACACCTTC.

V gene TRBV6-2 or TRBV6-3 combines with J gene TRBJ1-5; 9 nucleotides align to TRBD1. The CDR3 is 17 residues long. CDR1 and CDR2 (germline): MNHEY, SVGEGT. Trimming at V came to 4 bases and at J to 1 base, leaving 8 bases not matched to a gene. CDR3: CASSLVTGGASNQPQHF. In nucleotides, the CDR3 is TGTGCCAGCAGTTTAGTCACAGGGGGCGCGAGCAATCAGCCCCAGCATTTT.

The J gene is TRBJ2-1, the V gene TRBV28; the D gene is possibly TRBD2 (5 bases). In germline, CDR1 is MDHEN, CDR2 SYDVKM. The CDR3 has 14 residues. Trimming stripped 10 bases from V and 5 bases from J, with 18 bases between. CDR3 sequence reads: CATRRAGLDNEQFF. The CDR3 nucleotides read TGTGCCACCAGGCGGGCTGGTTTGGACAATGAGCAGTTCTTC. The complete variable domain, with remaining parts taken from reference TRBV28 and TRBJ2-1, reads DVKVTQSSRYLVKRTGEKVFLECVQDMDHENMFWYRQDPGLGLRLIYFSYDVKMKEKGDIPEGYSVSREKKERFSLILESASTNQTSMYLCATRRAGLDNEQFFGPGTRLTVL.

The chain joins TRBV19 to TRBJ2-7; 9 bases agree with TRBD2. Germline CDR1 and CDR2: LNHDA and SQIVND (reference sequence). The CDR3 is 18 amino acids. The J segment lost 0 bases and the V segment lost 10 bases, leaving 19 bases of the junction unmatched. In nucleotides, the CDR3 is TGTGCCATACCGTTGACTAGCGGCCTAATAGGGAGCTCCTACGAGCAGTACTTC. Its translation: CAIPLTSGLIGSSYEQYF.

The genes are TRBV3-1 (or the pseudogene TRBV3-2) and TRBJ1-3, with D perhaps matching TRBD1 (5 bases). Germline CDR1 reads LGHDT; CDR2 reads YNNKEL (reference sequence). Trimming left V 4 bases short and J 6 bases short, with 16 bases between. This CDR3 region has 15 residues. The CDR3 protein is CASSLQGLAENTIYF. CDR3 nucleotides: TGTGCCAGCAGCCTTCAGGGTTTAGCGGAAAACACCATATATTTT.

This chain connects TRBV15 to TRBJ2-1, with D maybe TRBD1 (7 bases). The germline V gene has CDR1 LNHNV and CDR2 YYDKDF (reference sequence). With 6 bases removed from V and 1 base from J, the gap between germline ends came to 13 bases. The CDR3 is 15 amino acids. The CDR3 region is CATRPQGGSYNEQFF. Written as DNA, the CDR3 is TGTGCCACCAGGCCGCAGGGGGGATCCTACAATGAGCAGTTCTTC.

V is TRBV24-1 and J is TRBJ2-5; 7 bases agree with TRBD1. With V trimmed by 4 bases and J by 1 base, 5 bases remained unmatched. CDR1 and CDR2 (germline): KGHDR, SFDVKD. This CDR3 spans 15 amino acids. The CDR3 reads CATSEARQGQETQYF. The CDR3 nucleotides are TGTGCCACCAGTGAGGCTAGACAGGGCCAAGAGACCCAGTACTTC.

The chain is built from TRBV7-2 and TRBJ1-1; D might be TRBD1 (6 bases). This CDR3 has 15 amino acids. Germline CDR1 SGHTA, CDR2 FQGNSA. V was pared by 4 bases and J by 10 bases, with 22 bases between. CDR3 loop: CASSSPGGGARGAFF. For the CDR3, the DNA is TGTGCCAGCAGCTCCCCCGGAGGGGGGGCACGGGGAGCTTTCTTT.

This chain uses TRBV7-2 with TRBJ2-5; 9 bases are a match to TRBD2. The CDR3 is 18 residues long. Germline CDR1 reads SGHTA; CDR2 reads FQGNSA. V was pared by 1 base and J by 8 bases, with 17 bases of the junction left unmatched. The CDR3 DNA sequence: TGTGCCAGCAGCTTAGAGAGAGGAGGTCCGGGACTAGCATCAACCCAGTACTTC. Its protein is CASSLERGGPGLASTQYF. The variable domain in full, with the rest retrieved from reference TRBV7-2 and TRBJ2-5, is GAGVSQSPSNKVTEKGKDVELRCDPISGHTALYWYRQSLGQGLEFLIYFQGNSAPDKSGLPSDRFSAERTGGSVSTLTIQRTQQEDSAVYLCASSLERGGPGLASTQYFGPGTRLLVL.

The chain uses TRBV6-5 and TRBJ2-2, with D possibly being TRBD1 (6 bases). This CDR3 is 15 amino acids long. Germline loops: CDR1 MNHEY, CDR2 SVGAGI. V dropped 6 bases and J dropped 7 bases, with 18 bases sitting between them. Here the CDR3 reads CASSPLRGYSGELFF. The CDR3 nucleotides read TGTGCCAGCAGCCCCCTCAGGGGTTACAGCGGGGAGCTGTTTTTT.

The J gene is TRBJ2-3, the V gene TRBV2, with D unclear. CDR3 size: 14 residues. V was clipped by 7 bases and J by 0 bases, with 11 bases between them. Per the germline V gene, CDR1 is SNHLY and CDR2 is FYNNEI. Here the CDR3 reads CASMSRISTDTQYF. The CDR3 DNA reads as TGTGCCAGCATGTCGAGAATTAGCACAGATACGCAGTATTTT.

V and J are TRBV18 and TRBJ2-1, with 7 positions matching TRBD1. J was trimmed by 3 bases and V by 2 bases; bases with no gene match: 4. Germline lookup yields CDR1 KGHSH and CDR2 LQKENI. The CDR3 is 15 amino acids. For the CDR3, the DNA is TGTGCCAGCTCACCAAGGCAGGGGGACTACAATGAGCAGTTCTTC. This gives the protein CASSPRQGDYNEQFF.

DNA of the CDR3: TGTGCCAGCAGCCAAGCAGGGATGGGCGAGCAGTACTTC. Its translation: CASSQAGMGEQYF. The chain is built from TRBV3-1 (or the pseudogene TRBV3-2) and TRBJ2-7; possibly TRBD1 for D (5 bases). This CDR3 has 13 amino acids. Germline CDR1 reads LGHDT; CDR2 reads YNNKEL (reference sequence). V lost 1 base and J 6 bases, leaving 10 bases between the germline ends.